Following are 12 T cell receptor beta chains from one sample sequenced in a study of T cell changes during pregnancy in multiple sclerosis. Using immunoSEQ multiplex PCR, the repertoire was profiled, and TCRdb retains in-frame clones only, with some absent. The data show about 40,000 clones, roughly 89% seen once. Sample: CD4+ T cells from peripheral blood mononuclear cells, taken before pregnancy. The receptors were sampled from a female donor with multiple sclerosis, enrolled in a pregnancy study.

V gene TRBV5-1 combines with J gene TRBJ1-6; maybe TRBD1 (5 bases). V was cut by 0 bases and J by 7 bases, with 8 bases left in between. CDR3 length: 14 residues. CDR1 is SGHRS, CDR2 YFSETQ, per germline. CDR3 residues: CASSLGAGNSPLHF. CDR3 coding DNA: TGCGCCAGCAGCTTGGGGGCAGGGAATTCACCCCTCCACTTT.

V is TRBV7-9 and J is TRBJ1-5; D not resolved. This CDR3 is 13 amino acids long. V lost 5 bases, J lost 9 bases, and 14 bases lay in between. Germline lookup yields CDR1 SEHNR and CDR2 FQNEAQ (reference sequence). CDR3 in amino acids: CASSQGLIGPQHF. CDR3 nucleotides: TGTGCCAGCAGCCAAGGACTGATCGGGCCCCAGCATTTT.

Only one count was recorded for this clone. The CDR3 spells CASSLGGGPGSPLHF. The DNA of the CDR3 is TGTGCCAGCAGTTTGGGCGGGGGCCCAGGGTCACCCCTCCACTTT. This chain uses TRBV28 with TRBJ1-6; weak D call: TRBD1 (6 bases). Germline V gene sequence: CDR1 MDHEN, CDR2 SYDVKM. V shed 3 bases and J shed 10 bases, with 16 bases lying between them. The CDR3 extends over 15 amino acids.

The chain employs TRBV19 and TRBJ2-5, with TRBD2 matching over 8 bases. With 6 bases clipped from V and 5 bases from J, the junction kept 11 bases outside the gene matches. The CDR3 has 15 residues. From germline, CDR1 is LNHDA and CDR2 SQIVND (reference sequence). The CDR3 coding sequence is TGTGCCAGTAGCACGGTAGCGGGGTTGTGGGAGACCCAGTACTTC. It translates to CASSTVAGLWETQYF.

The rearrangement uses TRBV6-1 and TRBJ2-3; 7 positions match TRBD1. J was trimmed by 5 bases and V by 11 bases; bases with no gene match: 13. The CDR3 covers 14 residues. Germline CDR1 MNHNS, CDR2 SASEGT. CDR3: CAGRQGIWEDTQYF. CDR3 sequence (DNA): TGTGCCGGTCGACAGGGCATTTGGGAAGATACGCAGTATTTT.

The V and J genes are TRBV7-9 and TRBJ1-4; 7 nucleotides align to TRBD1. After removal of 5 bases from V and 7 bases from J, the junction contained 19 bases not matched to a gene. Per the germline V gene, CDR1 is SEHNR and CDR2 is FQNEAQ (reference sequence). This CDR3 spans 18 amino acids. The CDR3 DNA sequence: TGTGCCAGCAGCCACCTAAGGACAGGATCTATCTGGGGTGAAAAACTGTTTTTT. Translated: CASSHLRTGSIWGEKLFF.

The CDR3 nucleotides are TGTGCCAGCAGCTTATGGGGGGTAGGCCACTACACTGAAGCTTTCTTT. Protein product: CASSLWGVGHYTEAFF. The genes are TRBV7-9 and TRBJ1-1; D possibly corresponds to TRBD1 (5 bases). Germline assignment: CDR1 SEHNR and CDR2 FQNEAQ (reference sequence). This CDR3 spans 16 amino acids. V was clipped by 2 bases and J by 3 bases, with 16 bases between them. Variable domain in full (rest from reference TRBV7-9 and TRBJ1-1): DTGVSQNPRHKITKRGQNVTFRCDPISEHNRLYWYRQTLGQGPEFLTYFQNEAQLEKSRLLSDRFSAERPKGSFSTLEIQRTEQGDSAMYLCASSLWGVGHYTEAFFGQGTRLTVV.

The V gene is TRBV7-2, the J gene TRBJ2-6, with TRBD1 as a possible D gene (5 bases). The CDR3 sequence is 18 residues long. V lost 6 bases to trimming and J lost 2 bases, with 20 bases between them. CDR1 SGHTA and CDR2 FQGNSA come from the germline V gene. The CDR3 sequence: CASSWGPGRATGANVLTF. CDR3 nucleotide sequence: TGTGCCAGCAGTTGGGGCCCCGGACGGGCTACTGGGGCCAACGTCCTGACTTTC.

The V gene is TRBV29-1, the J gene TRBJ1-1; D possibly corresponds to TRBD1 (5 bases). Per the germline V gene, CDR1 is SQVTM and CDR2 is ANQGSEA. This CDR3 comprises 13 residues. The V end lost 7 bases, the J end lost 3 bases, and 15 bases lay between the germline ends. The CDR3 DNA reads as TGCAGCGCGCGGAGGGGCGGGCACACTGAAGCTTTCTTT. It codes for CSARRGGHTEAFF. Full variable domain (outside the CDR3, taken from reference TRBV29-1 and TRBJ1-1): SAVISQKPSRDICQRGTSLTIQCQVDSQVTMMFWYRQQPGQSLTLIATANQGSEATYESGFVIDKFPISRPNLTFSTLTVSNMSPEDSSIYLCSARRGGHTEAFFGQGTRLTVV.

The count of this clone is one. V gene TRBV28 combines with J gene TRBJ1-4; no clear D. Germline V lookup: CDR1 MDHEN, CDR2 SYDVKM. V was clipped by 3 bases and J by 8 bases, with 13 bases between them. The CDR3 runs to 14 residues. The CDR3 DNA reads TGTGCCAGCAGTTTTGCGGGATTTCGCGAAAAACTGTTTTTT. Translation: CASSFAGFREKLFF.

V gene TRBV10-2 combines with J gene TRBJ2-1, with D possibly TRBD1 on 7 matching bases. The V end lost 6 bases, the J end lost 5 bases, and 17 bases lay between the germline ends. The CDR3 is 15 amino acids. CDR1 is WSHSY, CDR2 SAAADI, per germline. For the CDR3, the DNA is TGCGCCAGCAGACTCGCAGGGGGGACCCACAATGAGCAGTTCTTC. As protein: CASRLAGGTHNEQFF.

The rearrangement links TRBV27 to TRBJ1-1; D is possibly TRBD1 (6 bases). This CDR3 is 16 amino acids long. V gave up 2 bases and J gave up 1 base, with 14 bases separating them. Per the germline V gene, CDR1 is MNHEY and CDR2 is SMNVEV (reference sequence). This CDR3 reads CASSLRATGPNTEAFF. In DNA, the CDR3 is TGTGCCAGCAGTTTAAGGGCTACAGGGCCGAACACTGAAGCTTTCTTT.